The T cell receptor beta chain under discussion was sequenced for a study of blood T cell repertoires in COVID-19. Data came from immunoSEQ multiplex PCR; TCRdb stores just in-frame clones and leaves some out. This table holds approximately 35,000 clones, roughly nine tenths found once. Germline-derived CDR1 and CDR2 are LGHDT and YNNKEL (reference sequence). The CDR3 runs to 16 residues. V lost 0 bases and J lost 4, with 13 bases in between. This clone was seen a single time. The gene calls are TRBV3-1 (or the pseudogene TRBV3-2) and TRBJ2-1; D gene ambiguous. The receptor's source is a human donor with active COVID-19. The donor label of this sample is uncertain. The sequenced material came from peripheral blood. The DNA for the CDR3 is TGTGCCAGCAGCCAAGAAAGTAGCTATCCGTACAATGAGCAGTTCTTC. Amino acids: CASSQESSYPYNEQFF.